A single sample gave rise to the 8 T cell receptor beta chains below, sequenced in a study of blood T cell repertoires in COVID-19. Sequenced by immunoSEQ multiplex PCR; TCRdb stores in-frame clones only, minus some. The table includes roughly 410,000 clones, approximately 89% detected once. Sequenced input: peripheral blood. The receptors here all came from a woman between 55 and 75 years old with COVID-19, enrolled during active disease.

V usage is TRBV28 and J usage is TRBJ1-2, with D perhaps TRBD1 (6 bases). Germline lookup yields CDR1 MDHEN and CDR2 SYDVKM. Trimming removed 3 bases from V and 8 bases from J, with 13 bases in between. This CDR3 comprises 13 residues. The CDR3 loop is CASSLQGNGGYTF. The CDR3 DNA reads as TGTGCCAGCAGTTTGCAGGGGAACGGGGGCTACACCTTC.

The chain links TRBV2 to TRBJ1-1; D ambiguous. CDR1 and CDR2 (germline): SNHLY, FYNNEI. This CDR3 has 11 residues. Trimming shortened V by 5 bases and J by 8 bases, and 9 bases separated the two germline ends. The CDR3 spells CASSNTVEAFF. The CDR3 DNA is TGTGCCAGCAGTAACACCGTGGAAGCTTTCTTT.

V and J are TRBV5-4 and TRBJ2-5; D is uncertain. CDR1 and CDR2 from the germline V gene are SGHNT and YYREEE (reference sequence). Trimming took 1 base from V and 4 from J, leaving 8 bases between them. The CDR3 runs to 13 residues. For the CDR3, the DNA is TGTGCCAGCAGCTTGCCTGAACTAGAGACCCAGTACTTC. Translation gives CASSLPELETQYF. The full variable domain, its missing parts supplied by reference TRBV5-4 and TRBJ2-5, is ETGVTQSPTHLIKTRGQQVTLRCSSQSGHNTVSWYQQALGQGPQFIFQYYREEENGRGNFPPRFSGLQFPNYSSELNVNALELDDSALYLCASSLPELETQYFGPGTRLLVL.

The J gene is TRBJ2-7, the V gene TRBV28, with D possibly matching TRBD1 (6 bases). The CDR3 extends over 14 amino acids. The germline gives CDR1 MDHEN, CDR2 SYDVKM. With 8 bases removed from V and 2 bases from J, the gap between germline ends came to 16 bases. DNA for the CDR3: TGTGCCAGCCAAACAGGGATCGTCACCTACGAGCAGTACTTC. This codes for CASQTGIVTYEQYF.

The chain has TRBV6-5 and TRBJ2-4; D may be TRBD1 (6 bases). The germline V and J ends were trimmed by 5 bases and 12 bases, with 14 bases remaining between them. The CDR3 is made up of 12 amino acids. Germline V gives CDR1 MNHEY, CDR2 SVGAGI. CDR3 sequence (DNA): TGTGCCAGCAGTCAACTACGGACAGCTCAGTACTTC. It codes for CASSQLRTAQYF.

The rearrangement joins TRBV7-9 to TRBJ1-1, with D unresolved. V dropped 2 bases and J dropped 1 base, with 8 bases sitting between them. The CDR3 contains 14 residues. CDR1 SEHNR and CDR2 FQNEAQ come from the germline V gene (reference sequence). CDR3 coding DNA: TGTGCCAGCAGCTTACCACGACAGAACACTGAAGCTTTCTTT. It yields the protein CASSLPRQNTEAFF. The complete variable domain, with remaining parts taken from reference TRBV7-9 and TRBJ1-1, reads DTGVSQNPRHKITKRGQNVTFRCDPISEHNRLYWYRQTLGQGPEFLTYFQNEAQLEKSRLLSDRFSAERPKGSFSTLEIQRTEQGDSAMYLCASSLPRQNTEAFFGQGTRLTVV.

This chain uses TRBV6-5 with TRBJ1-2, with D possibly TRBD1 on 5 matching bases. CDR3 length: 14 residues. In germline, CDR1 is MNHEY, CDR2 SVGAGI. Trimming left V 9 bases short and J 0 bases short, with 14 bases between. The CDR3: CASASGRPNYGYTF. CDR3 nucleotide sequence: TGTGCCAGTGCGTCAGGGCGACCTAACTATGGCTACACCTTC.

The DNA of the CDR3 is TGTGCCAGCAGTAGGGAGGGGAAAGGATCCTATAATTCACCCCTCCACTTT. Translation: CASSREGKGSYNSPLHF. V and J are TRBV2 and TRBJ1-6; weak D call: TRBD1 (5 bases). Trimming removed 5 bases at V and 1 base at J, with 15 bases between. The CDR3 is made up of 17 amino acids. Germline CDR1 SNHLY, CDR2 FYNNEI.